This T cell receptor (beta chain) was captured by sequencing in a study of cytomegalovirus exposure and HLA in healthy donors. To note about this clone: Its antigen is undetermined.

PCR primers comprised 60 Vbeta and 13 Jbeta primers. Generated by immunoSEQ multiplex PCR, the TCRdb table keeps only in-frame clones and is missing some. The table lists 150,000 to 200,000 clones, over 75% of them singletons. Overall study findings and caveats: An observed cluster of highly shared sequence variants was recorded as a likely sequencing artifact. A later analysis showed TCR association rates differing by HLA locus, peaking at DRB1 and lowest at HLA-C. According to the study, 150 to 200 TCR beta chains were cytomegalovirus-associated. Solely CMV serostatus was available to characterize immune exposure.

Germline V lookup: CDR1 SGHRS, CDR2 YFSETQ. There are 15 residues in the CDR3. The source of this sequence is a woman aged 45 to 65 in good health and CMV-seronegative. This chain joins TRBV5-1 and TRBJ2-5, with TRBD1 identical over 9 bases. The J call may be in error: the DNA end matches TRBJ2-7 better. The source material was PBMCs. The CDR3 DNA is TGCGCCAGCAGCTCGGGGACAGGGAAGGGTGACGAGCAGTACTTC. Protein: CASSSGTGKGDEQYF.